The rows below give T cell receptor beta chains drawn from one sample of a study of shared clonotypes between healthy human individuals. Measured with immunoSEQ multiplex PCR; TCRdb has only the in-frame clones, and not every one. The repertoire holds more than 450,000 clones, with 79% as singletons. The sequencing sample was made of PBMCs. The receptors come from a woman between 35 and 50 years old in good health. Some clones in this sample may be carry-over from other donors' samples. The CDR3 runs from the conserved cysteine through the conserved F or W. The D gene is left open where the match is weak. The listing skips clone size in some rows; elsewhere it reads once, few, many or a size class.

>.|TRBV2|11|.|TRBJ2-7
TGTGCCAGCAGTGAAGGCTACGAGCAGTACTTC
CASSEGYEQYF
>.|TRBV7-2|15|.|TRBJ2-1
TGTGCCAGCTCTAGAGCCGGGAGACCCATCTGGGAGCAGTTCTTC
CASSRAGRPIWEQFF
>.|TRBV2|19|TRBD2|TRBJ2-1
TGTGCCAGCAGTGAAGAGGGACTAGCATCTGGTAGGAATGACAATGAGCAGTTCTTC
CASSEEGLASGRNDNEQFF
>.|TRBV27|22|TRBD1|TRBJ1-5
TGTGCCAGCAGTTTAACGCCCCCGACGCGGGACAGGGATACCTATAGCAATCAGCCCCAGCATTTT
CASSLTPPTRDRDTYSNQPQHF
>.|TRBV6-5|13|.|TRBJ1-1
TGTGCCAGCAGTCCGGGTGAGAACACTGAAGCTTTCTTT
CASSPGENTEAFF
>.|TRBV18|15|.|TRBJ2-5
TGTGCCAGCTCACCACCGGAAGACAGGCTTGGGACCCAGTACTTC
CASSPPEDRLGTQYF
>.|TRBV18|17|TRBD1|TRBJ2-5
TGTGCCAGCTCCCCAAAACGAGGGACAGAGGCACAAGAGACCCAGTACTTC
CASSPKRGTEAQETQYF
>.|TRBV4-1|17|TRBD2|TRBJ2-3
TGCGCCAGCAGCCAACCGACTAGCGGGAGGGTACGGGATACGCAGTATTTT
CASSQPTSGRVRDTQYF
>.|TRBV5-1|16|TRBD2|TRBJ2-7
TGCGCCAGCAGCCCGGGACTAGCGGGGGTTGCCTACGAGCAGTACTTC
CASSPGLAGVAYEQYF
>.|TRBV27|16|TRBD2|TRBJ2-2
TGTGCCAGCAGTTTCACTAGCGGGAGATACACCGGGGAGCTGTTTTTT
CASSFTSGRYTGELFF
>.|TRBV30|14|TRBD1|TRBJ2-7
TGTGCCTGGAGTCCACAGGGGGGCTCCTACGAGCAGTACTTC
CAWSPQGGSYEQYF
>.|TRBV29-1|11|.|TRBJ2-5
TGCAGCGGCGGACCCCAAGAGACCCAGTACTTC
CSGGPQETQYF
>.|TRBV7-2|13|.|TRBJ2-7
TGTGCCAGCAGCTTAACAGGGAGGCACGAGCAGTACTTC
CASSLTGRHEQYF
>once|TRBV19|13|.|TRBJ1-5
TGTGCCAGTAGTATAGGCGGCAATCAGCCCCAGCATTTT
CASSIGGNQPQHF
>.|TRBV28|15|.|TRBJ2-2
TGTGCCAGCGGCAGGGTATCCGGGTTTGCCGGGGAGCTGTTTTTT
CASGRVSGFAGELFF
>few|TRBV2|15|TRBD1|TRBJ1-5
TGTGCCAGCAGTGAAGACAGGGGTTTCAATCAGCCCCAGCATTTT
CASSEDRGFNQPQHF
>few|TRBV6-5|13|.|TRBJ1-1
TGTGCCAGCTGGGGCAGGGTAGAGACTGAAGCTTTCTTT
CASWGRVETEAFF
>once|TRBV9|15|.|TRBJ2-5
TGTGCCAGCAACCTACTCGGGGCTTTACAAGAGACCCAGTACTTC
CASNLLGALQETQYF
>.|TRBV19|14|.|TRBJ2-2
TGTGCCAGTAGCCAACAGGGGACTAGCGGGGAGCTGTTTTTT
CASSQQGTSGELFF
>.|TRBV9|15|.|TRBJ2-7
TGTGCCAGCAGCGTAGGTACAGGGAGCTCCTACGAGCAGTACTTC
CASSVGTGSSYEQYF
>.|TRBV28|12|.|TRBJ2-7
TGTGCCAGCAGTTCCTCCCCCCACGAGCAGTACTTC
CASSSSPHEQYF
>.|TRBV5-4|16|TRBD2|TRBJ2-3
TGTGCCAGCAGCACTGCCGGGACTAGAGGCACAGATACGCAGTATTTT
CASSTAGTRGTDTQYF
>.|TRBV7-3|16|TRBD2|TRBJ2-1
TGTGCCAGCAGCTTAGGGCCAGCGGGAGGTTACAATGAGCAGTTCTTC
CASSLGPAGGYNEQFF
>.|TRBV6-6|16|TRBD1|TRBJ2-7
TGTGCTTCCCCAGGGGGATCGACCTGTGGCTCCTACGAGCAGTACTTC
CASPGGSTCGSYEQYF
>.|TRBV5-1|13|.|TRBJ2-3
TGCGCCAGCAGTGGAGGGGGGTTAGATACGCAGTATTTT
CASSGGGLDTQYF
>.|TRBV5-1|15|.|TRBJ2-2
TGCGCCAGCAGCTTGGCGCTAGCGAATACCGGGGAGCTGTTTTTT
CASSLALANTGELFF
>.|TRBV9|17|.|TRBJ2-3
TGTGCCAGCAGCGTAGGGGGAGGATCCCCTAGCACAGATACGCAGTATTTT
CASSVGGGSPSTDTQYF
>.|TRBV7-3|15|TRBD2|TRBJ2-1
TGTGCCAGCAGCACGGTCGTAGGAGGGAGGGGTGAGCAGTTCTTC
CASSTVVGGRGEQFF
>.|TRBV2|14|.|TRBJ1-1
TGTGCCAGCAGTGCTGAGGGAATCGGCACTGAAGCTTTCTTT
CASSAEGIGTEAFF
>.|TRBV28|16|.|TRBJ1-5
TGTGCCAGCAGTCCCGACCTAGGCGCTCAAGGTCAGCCCCAGCATTTT
CASSPDLGAQGQPQHF
>.|TRBV18|14|.|TRBJ2-5
TGTGCCAGCTCACGAATGGGGTCTGGGGAGACCCAGTACTTC
CASSRMGSGETQYF
>.|TRBV5-1|15|TRBD1|TRBJ1-4
TGCGCCAGCAGCGAAACAGGGGAAACTAATGAAAAACTGTTTTTT
CASSETGETNEKLFF
>.|TRBV4-1|13|.|TRBJ2-5
TGCGCCAGCAGCCAAGATAGTGTAGCAGTCCAGTACTTC
CASSQDSVAVQYF
>.|TRBV7-3|14|.|TRBJ2-3
TGTGCCAGCAGCTTAATCGGGAGAGTAGATACGCAGTATTTT
CASSLIGRVDTQYF
>.|TRBV28|14|.|TRBJ2-7
TGTGCCAGCAGTTTATCCCAGGACGGATACGAGCAGTACTTC
CASSLSQDGYEQYF
>.|TRBV10-3|12|.|TRBJ1-4
TGTGCCAGCTCGCAGCAAAATGAAAAACTGTTTTTT
CASSQQNEKLFF
>.|TRBV14|16|.|TRBJ2-1
TGTGCCAGCAGCCGGCAGGGGTCGGGCTTCTACAATGAGCAGTTCTTC
CASSRQGSGFYNEQFF
>.|TRBV7-8|13|.|TRBJ1-2
TGTGCCAGCAGCCTGGTACGGGGTAATGGCTACACCTTC
CASSLVRGNGYTF
>.|TRBV28|14|TRBD2|TRBJ2-7
TGTGCCAGCACCCCTCCGGGACTAGCCTACGAGCAGTACTTC
CASTPPGLAYEQYF
>.|TRBV7-9|14|TRBD1|TRBJ2-7
TGTGCCAGCAGCTTAGGTGGGACAGCCTACGAGCAGTACTTC
CASSLGGTAYEQYF
>few|TRBV19|13|.|TRBJ1-1
TGTGCCAGTAGTATATCCTCGAACACTGAAGCTTTCTTT
CASSISSNTEAFF
>many|TRBV5-1|15|TRBD1|TRBJ1-4
TGCGCCAGCAGCAGTGACAGGGGGCGGGATGAAAAACTGTTTTTT
CASSSDRGRDEKLFF
>once|TRBV5-6|16|TRBD2|TRBJ2-3
TGTGCCAGCAGCTTGGTTCTAGCGGGAACCACAGATACGCAGTATTTT
CASSLVLAGTTDTQYF
>.|TRBV30|13|.|TRBJ1-4
TGTGCCTGGAGTGTAGGGCCCGGCGAAAAACTGTTTTTT
CAWSVGPGEKLFF
>.|TRBV27|11|.|TRBJ2-3
TGTGCCAGCAGTTTCGGGAATACGCAGTATTTT
CASSFGNTQYF
>.|TRBV5-4|14|.|TRBJ2-5
TGTGCCAGCAGCTTGGGGCAGGTCCAAGAGACCCAGTACTTC
CASSLGQVQETQYF
>.|TRBV18|13|.|TRBJ2-1
TGTGCCAGCTCACTATCGAGTGGGAATGAGCAGTTCTTC
CASSLSSGNEQFF
>.|TRBV5-1|13|.|TRBJ1-4
TGCGCCAGCAGCTTGGCGGACGACGAAAAACTGTTTTTT
CASSLADDEKLFF